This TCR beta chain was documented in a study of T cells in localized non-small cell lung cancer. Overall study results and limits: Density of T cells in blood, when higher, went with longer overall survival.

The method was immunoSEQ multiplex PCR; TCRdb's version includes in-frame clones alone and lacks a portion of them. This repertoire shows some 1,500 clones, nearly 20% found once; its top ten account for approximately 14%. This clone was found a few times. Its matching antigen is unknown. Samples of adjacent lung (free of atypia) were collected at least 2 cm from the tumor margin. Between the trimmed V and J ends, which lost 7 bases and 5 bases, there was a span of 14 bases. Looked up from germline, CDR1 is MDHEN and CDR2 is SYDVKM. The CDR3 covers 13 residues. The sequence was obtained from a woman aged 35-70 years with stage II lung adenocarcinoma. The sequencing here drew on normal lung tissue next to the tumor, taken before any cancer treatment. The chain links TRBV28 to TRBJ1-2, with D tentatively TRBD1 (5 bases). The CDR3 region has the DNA TGTGCCAGCAAAGAGGACATTCAGTATGGCTACACCTTC. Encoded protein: CASKEDIQYGYTF.